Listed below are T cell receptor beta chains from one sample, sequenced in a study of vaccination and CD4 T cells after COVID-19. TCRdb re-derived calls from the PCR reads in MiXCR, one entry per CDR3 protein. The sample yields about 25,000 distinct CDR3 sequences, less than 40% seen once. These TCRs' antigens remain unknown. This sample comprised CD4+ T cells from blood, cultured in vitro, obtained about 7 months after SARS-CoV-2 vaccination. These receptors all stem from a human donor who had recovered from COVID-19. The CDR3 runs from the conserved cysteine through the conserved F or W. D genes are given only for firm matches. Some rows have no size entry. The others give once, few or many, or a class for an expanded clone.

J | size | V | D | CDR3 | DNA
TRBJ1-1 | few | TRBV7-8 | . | CASSLVGGNTEAFF | TGTGCCAGCAGCTTAGTGGGGGGGAACACTGAAGCTTTCTTT
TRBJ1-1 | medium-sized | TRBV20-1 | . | CSVTTWVSRNTEAFF | TGCAGTGTCACAACCTGGGTCAGTCGAAACACTGAAGCTTTCTTT
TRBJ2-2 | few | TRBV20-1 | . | CSARDARTGISGELFF | TGCAGTGCTAGAGACGCGCGAACAGGGATTTCCGGGGAGCTGTTTTTT
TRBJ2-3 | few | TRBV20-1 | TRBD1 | CSAPRTGGTDTQYF | TGCAGTGCTCCGCGGACAGGGGGCACAGATACGCAGTATTTT
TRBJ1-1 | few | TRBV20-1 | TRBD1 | CSASPGGYDGTEAFF | TGCAGTGCTAGTCCAGGGGGCTATGATGGCACTGAAGCTTTCTTT
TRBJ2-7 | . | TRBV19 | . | CASSTGSGWDTYEQYF | TGTGCCAGTAGTACCGGGAGCGGATGGGATACCTACGAGCAGTACTTC
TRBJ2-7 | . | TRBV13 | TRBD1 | CASSDGQGSSYEQYF | TGTGCCAGCAGCGACGGACAGGGCAGCTCCTACGAGCAGTACTTC
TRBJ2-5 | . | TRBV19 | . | CASSIQGAHDGTQYF | TGTGCCAGTAGTATACAAGGGGCCCACGATGGGACCCAGTACTTC
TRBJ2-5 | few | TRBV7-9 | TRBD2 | CASSLGGSETQYF | TGTGCCAGCAGCTTAGGCGGGAGCGAGACCCAGTACTTC
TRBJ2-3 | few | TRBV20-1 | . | CSAIETASTDTQYF | TGCAGTGCTATCGAAACGGCGAGCACAGATACGCAGTATTTT
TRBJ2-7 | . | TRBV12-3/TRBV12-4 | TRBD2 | CASSPFGLAGSHEQYF | TGTGCCAGCAGTCCCTTTGGACTAGCGGGATCACACGAGCAGTACTTC
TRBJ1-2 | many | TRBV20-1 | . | CSAREDYGYTF | TGCAGTGCTAGAGAAGACTATGGCTACACCTTC
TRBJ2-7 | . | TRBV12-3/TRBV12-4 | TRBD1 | CASSFRQGAANYEQYF | TGTGCCAGCAGTTTCCGCCAGGGGGCCGCGAACTACGAGCAGTACTTC
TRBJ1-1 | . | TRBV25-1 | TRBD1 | CASSARGTEAFF | TGTGCCAGCAGTGCCAGGGGGACTGAAGCTTTCTTT
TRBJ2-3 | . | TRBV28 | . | CASSLSGGGADTQYF | TGTGCCAGCAGTTTATCAGGGGGAGGGGCAGATACGCAGTATTTT
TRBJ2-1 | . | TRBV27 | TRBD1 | CASSTRDRGSNEQFF | TGTGCCAGCAGCACACGGGACAGGGGTTCCAATGAGCAGTTCTTC